This record looks at one TCR beta chain sequence and its context. The data originate from a study of control samples from healthy donors and cancer patients. The V and J ends lost 4 bases and 8 bases respectively, with 14 bases between them. The CDR3 runs 13 residues. Germline CDR1 reads SEHNR; CDR2 reads FQNEAQ (reference sequence). Produced via immunoSEQ multiplex PCR; TCRdb's table is partial and in-frame only. The sample consists of roughly 130,000 clones, approximately 89% of them appearing once. The TCR was taken from a man younger than 35 in good health. The sample consisted of blood. The chain combines TRBV7-9 with TRBJ1-2; no clear D gene. The CDR3 reads CASSSVTTGGYTF. The DNA of the CDR3 is TGTGCCAGCAGCTCGGTGACGACGGGGGGCTACACCTTC.